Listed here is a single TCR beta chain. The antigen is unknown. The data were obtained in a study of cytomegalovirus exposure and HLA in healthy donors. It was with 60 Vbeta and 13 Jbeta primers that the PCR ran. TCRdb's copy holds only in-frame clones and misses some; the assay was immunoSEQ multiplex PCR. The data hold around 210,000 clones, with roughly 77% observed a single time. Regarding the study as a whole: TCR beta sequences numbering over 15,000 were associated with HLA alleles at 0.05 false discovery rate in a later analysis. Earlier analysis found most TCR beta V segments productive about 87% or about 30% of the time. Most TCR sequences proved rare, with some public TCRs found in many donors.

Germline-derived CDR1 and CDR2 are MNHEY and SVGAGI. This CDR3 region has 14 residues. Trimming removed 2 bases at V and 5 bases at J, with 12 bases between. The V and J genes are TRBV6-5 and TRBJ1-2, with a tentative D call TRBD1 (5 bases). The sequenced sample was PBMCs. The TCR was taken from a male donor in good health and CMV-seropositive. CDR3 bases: TGTGCCAGCAGTTACGAGGTGCGGGGGTATGGCTACACCTTC. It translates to CASSYEVRGYGYTF.